This T cell receptor beta chain was documented in a study of Graves' ophthalmopathy and Graves' hyperthyroidism. J was trimmed by 7 bases and V by 0 bases; bases with no gene match: 9. Germline values: CDR1 MNHEY, CDR2 SVGAGI. The CDR3 has 16 residues. From RNA, the CDR3 regions of TCR beta chains were amplified and sequenced. Second-round multiplex PCR followed a first-round RT-PCR using HTBI primers. Using its own MiXCR run on the multiplex PCR reads, TCRdb lists one record per CDR3 protein. The table has some 400,000 distinct CDR3 sequences, around 16% seen once. This clonotype was seen ten or more times. Its antigen is not known. Moderate-to-severe activity, CAS ≥3, NOSPECS ≥4 and a duration under 3 months were seen in donors with ophthalmopathy. As the starting material, 9.5 to 10 ml of fresh peripheral blood yielded the PBMCs. Points from the study as a whole: Ophthalmopathy was separated from stable hyperthyroidism by a 13-signature model with over 85% sensitivity and roughly 84% specificity. At less than 71% sensitivity and roughly 72% specificity, the model predicted progression of the ophthalmopathy.

The sample was peripheral blood. The chain has TRBV6-5 and TRBJ2-5; 9 bases are a match to TRBD1. This TCR was recovered from a woman in her late teens or twenties with Graves' ophthalmopathy. DNA for the CDR3: TGTGCCAGCAGTTACTCTAGCACAGGGGGCTACGTGACCCAGTACTTC. It yields the protein CASSYSSTGGYVTQYF.